A selection of T cell receptor beta chains follows, all from one sample in a study of T cells in tuberculosis. Sequenced by immunoSEQ multiplex PCR; TCRdb stores in-frame clones only, minus some. The table records about 30,000 clones, under 95% of them present only once. The input for sequencing was PBMCs, taken at tuberculosis diagnosis. These TCRs come from an adult with tuberculosis. Both conserved end residues are part of each CDR3. D genes are given only for firm matches. The listing skips clone size in some rows; elsewhere it reads once, few, many or a size class.

TRBV5-1	TRBJ1-2	few	.	CASTWAQGDYGYTF	TGCGCCAGCACCTGGGCACAGGGTGATTATGGCTACACCTTC
TRBV29-1	TRBJ1-1	.	.	CSVDIGLLNTEAFF	TGCAGCGTTGATATTGGACTCCTAAACACTGAAGCTTTCTTT
TRBV7-8	TRBJ2-1	.	TRBD2	CASSFKLAGNEQFF	TGTGCCAGCAGCTTTAAACTAGCGGGGAATGAGCAGTTCTTC
TRBV7-2	TRBJ2-1	.	.	CASSLGVAVGNEQFF	TGTGCCAGCAGCTTAGGTGTAGCGGTTGGCAATGAGCAGTTCTTC
TRBV7-9	TRBJ1-5	.	.	CASSSNQPQHF	TGTGCCAGCAGCTCGAATCAGCCCCAGCATTTT
TRBV28	TRBJ2-7	once	.	CASSVSTSYEQYF	TGTGCCAGCAGTGTCTCCACTTCCTACGAGCAGTACTTC
TRBV13	TRBJ1-1	.	.	CASSGPEGGGITEAFF	TGTGCCAGCAGCGGGCCAGAGGGAGGAGGGATCACTGAAGCTTTCTTT
TRBV13	TRBJ2-1	.	.	CASSRPEGEQFF	TGTGCCAGCAGCCGCCCGGAGGGTGAGCAGTTCTTC
TRBV30	TRBJ2-1	.	TRBD2	CAWSYAGVGEQFF	TGTGCCTGGAGTTATGCGGGAGTTGGTGAGCAGTTCTTC
TRBV4-3	TRBJ1-2	.	.	CASSQDQGNYGYTF	TGCGCCAGCAGCCAAGACCAGGGGAACTATGGCTACACCTTC
TRBV12-5	TRBJ2-7	.	TRBD1	CASGSTILRDRVTYEQYF	TGTGCTAGTGGTTCAACGATACTCCGGGACAGGGTTACCTACGAGCAGTACTTC
TRBV5-5	TRBJ1-1	.	TRBD1	CASSVGQGGTEAFF	TGTGCCAGCAGCGTGGGACAGGGTGGTACTGAAGCTTTCTTT
TRBV27	TRBJ2-2	once	.	CASSESRAAAGELFF	TGTGCCAGCAGCGAAAGCAGGGCCGCCGCCGGGGAGCTGTTTTTT